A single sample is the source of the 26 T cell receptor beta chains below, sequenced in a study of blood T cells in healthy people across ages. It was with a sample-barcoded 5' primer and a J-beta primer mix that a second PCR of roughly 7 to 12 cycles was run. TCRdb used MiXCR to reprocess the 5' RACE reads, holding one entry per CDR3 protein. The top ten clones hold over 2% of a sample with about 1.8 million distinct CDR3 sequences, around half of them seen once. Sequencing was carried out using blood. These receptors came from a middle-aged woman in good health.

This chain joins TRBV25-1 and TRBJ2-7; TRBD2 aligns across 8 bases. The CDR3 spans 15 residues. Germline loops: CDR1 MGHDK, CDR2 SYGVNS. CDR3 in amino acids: CVRGGGPTLAYEQYF. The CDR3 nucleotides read TGTGTACGGGGCGGGGGGCCAACACTAGCCTACGAGCAGTACTTC.

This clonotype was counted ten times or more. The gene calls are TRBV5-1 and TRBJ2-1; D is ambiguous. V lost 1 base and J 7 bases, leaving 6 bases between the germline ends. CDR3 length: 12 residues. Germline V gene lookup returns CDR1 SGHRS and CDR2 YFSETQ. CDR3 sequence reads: CASSLTNNEQFF. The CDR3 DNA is TGCGCCAGCAGCTTGACGAATAATGAGCAGTTCTTC.

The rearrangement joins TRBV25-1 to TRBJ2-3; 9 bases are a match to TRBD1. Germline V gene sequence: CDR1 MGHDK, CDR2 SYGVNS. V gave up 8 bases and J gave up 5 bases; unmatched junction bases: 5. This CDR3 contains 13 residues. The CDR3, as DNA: TGTGCCAGCTGGGGACAGGGCGTAGATACGCAGTATTTT. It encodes CASWGQGVDTQYF.

The CDR3: CASSAPGTGPIQYF. As DNA, the CDR3 is TGTGCCAGCAGCGCCCCCGGGACAGGGCCCATTCAGTACTTC. V and J are TRBV9 and TRBJ2-4; 9 bases are a match to TRBD1. The CDR3 has 14 amino acids. V lost 3 bases to trimming and J lost 9 bases; unmatched junction nucleotides: 7. Germline CDR1 is SGDLS and CDR2 is YYNGEE.

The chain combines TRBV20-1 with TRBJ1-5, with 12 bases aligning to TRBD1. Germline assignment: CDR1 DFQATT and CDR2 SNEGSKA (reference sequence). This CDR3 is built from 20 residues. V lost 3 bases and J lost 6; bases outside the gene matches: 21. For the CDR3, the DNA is TGCAGTGCTAGTAGTCCCCGTGTTAAGGGGGACAGGGGGCGAGGTCAGCCCCAGCATTTT. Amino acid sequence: CSASSPRVKGDRGRGQPQHF.

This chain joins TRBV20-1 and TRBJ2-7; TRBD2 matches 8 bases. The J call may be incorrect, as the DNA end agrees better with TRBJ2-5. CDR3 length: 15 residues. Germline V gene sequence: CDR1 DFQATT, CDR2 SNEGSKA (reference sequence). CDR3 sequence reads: CSTYGLALFRETQYF. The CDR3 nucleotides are TGCAGTACCTACGGACTAGCCCTTTTCCGAGAGACCCAGTACTTC.

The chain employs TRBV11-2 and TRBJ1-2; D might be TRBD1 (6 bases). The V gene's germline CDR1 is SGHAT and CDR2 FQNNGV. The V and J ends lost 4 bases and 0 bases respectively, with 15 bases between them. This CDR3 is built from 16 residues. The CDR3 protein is CASSSIRDKPNYGYTF. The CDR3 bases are TGTGCCAGCAGCTCAATCCGGGACAAGCCTAACTATGGCTACACCTTC. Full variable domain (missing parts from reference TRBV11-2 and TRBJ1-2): EAGVAQSPRYKIIEKRQSVAFWCNPISGHATLYWYQQILGQGPKLLIQFQNNGVVDDSQLPKDRFSAERLKGVDSTLKIQPAKLEDSAVYLCASSSIRDKPNYGYTFGSGTRLTVV.

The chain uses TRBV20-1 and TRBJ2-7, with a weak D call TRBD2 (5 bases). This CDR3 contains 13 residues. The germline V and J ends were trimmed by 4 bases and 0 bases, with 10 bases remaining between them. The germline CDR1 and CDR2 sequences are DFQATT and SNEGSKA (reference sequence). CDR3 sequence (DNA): TGCAGTGCTACCGGACTGAGCTCCTACGAGCAGTACTTC. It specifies CSATGLSSYEQYF.

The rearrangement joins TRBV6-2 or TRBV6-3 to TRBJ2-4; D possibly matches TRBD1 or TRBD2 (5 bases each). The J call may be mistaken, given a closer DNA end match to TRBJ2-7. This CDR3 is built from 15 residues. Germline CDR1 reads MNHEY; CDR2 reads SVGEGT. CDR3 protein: CASSSQGRAAYEQYF. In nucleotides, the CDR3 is TGTGCCAGCAGTTCCCAGGGACGGGCGGCCTACGAGCAGTACTTC.

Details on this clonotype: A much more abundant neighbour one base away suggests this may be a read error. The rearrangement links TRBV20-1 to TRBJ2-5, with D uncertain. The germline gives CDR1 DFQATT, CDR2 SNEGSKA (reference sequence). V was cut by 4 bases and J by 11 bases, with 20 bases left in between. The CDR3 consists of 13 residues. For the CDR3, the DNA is TGCAGTGCTAAACCAAATGGAGTTTATGAGCAGTACTTC. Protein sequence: CSAKPNGVYEQYF.

The CDR3 DNA is TGTGCCAGCAGCCCCATTAATCAGCCCCAGCATTTT. Translated: CASSPINQPQHF. V and J are TRBV27 and TRBJ1-5; no definite D call. Germline values: CDR1 MNHEY, CDR2 SMNVEV (reference sequence). V dropped 6 bases and J dropped 4 bases, with 7 bases sitting between them. The CDR3 covers 12 residues.

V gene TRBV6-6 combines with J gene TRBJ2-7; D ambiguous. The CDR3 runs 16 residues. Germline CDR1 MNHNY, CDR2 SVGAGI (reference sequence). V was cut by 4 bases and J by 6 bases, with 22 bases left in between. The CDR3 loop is CASSSLEDTSECEQYF. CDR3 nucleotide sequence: TGTGCCAGCAGTTCTCTAGAAGACACCTCTGAGTGCGAGCAGTACTTC.

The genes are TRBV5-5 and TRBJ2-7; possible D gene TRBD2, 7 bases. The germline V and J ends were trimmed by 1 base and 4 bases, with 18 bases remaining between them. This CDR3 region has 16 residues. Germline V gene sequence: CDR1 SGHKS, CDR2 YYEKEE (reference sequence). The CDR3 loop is CASSLNPRGGGYEQYF. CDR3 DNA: TGTGCCAGCAGCTTGAATCCGAGGGGGGGGGGATACGAGCAGTACTTC.

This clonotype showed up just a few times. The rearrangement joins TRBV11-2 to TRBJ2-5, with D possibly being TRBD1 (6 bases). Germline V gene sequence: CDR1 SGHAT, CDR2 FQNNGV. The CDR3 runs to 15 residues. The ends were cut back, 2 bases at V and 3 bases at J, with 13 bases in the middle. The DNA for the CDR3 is TGTGCCAGCAGCTTACTACGCGGACAGAAAGAGACCCAGTACTTC. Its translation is CASSLLRGQKETQYF.

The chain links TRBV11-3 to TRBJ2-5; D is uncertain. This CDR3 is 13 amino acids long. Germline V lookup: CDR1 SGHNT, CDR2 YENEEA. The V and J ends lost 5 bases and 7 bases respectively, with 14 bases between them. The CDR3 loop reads CASSPARGGTQYF. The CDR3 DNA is TGTGCCAGCAGCCCAGCACGTGGTGGGACCCAGTACTTC.

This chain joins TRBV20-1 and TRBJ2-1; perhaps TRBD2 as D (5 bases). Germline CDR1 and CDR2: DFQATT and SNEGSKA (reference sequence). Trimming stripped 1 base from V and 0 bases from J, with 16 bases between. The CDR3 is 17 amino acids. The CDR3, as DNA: TGCAGTGCTAGAGCCTTAGATGGGGAGAGCTCCTACAATGAGCAGTTCTTC. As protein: CSARALDGESSYNEQFF.

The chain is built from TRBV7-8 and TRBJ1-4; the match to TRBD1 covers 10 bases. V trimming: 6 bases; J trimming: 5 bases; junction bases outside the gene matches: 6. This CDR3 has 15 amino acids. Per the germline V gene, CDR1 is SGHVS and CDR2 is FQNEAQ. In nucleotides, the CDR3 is TGTGCCAGCAGATCGTCGGGACAGGGGAATGAAAAACTGTTTTTT. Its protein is CASRSSGQGNEKLFF. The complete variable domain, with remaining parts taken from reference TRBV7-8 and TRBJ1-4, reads GAGVSQSPRYKVAKRGQDVALRCDPISGHVSLFWYQQALGQGPEFLTYFQNEAQLDKSGLPSDRFFAERPEGSVSTLKIQRTQQEDSAVYLCASRSSGQGNEKLFFGSGTQLSVL.

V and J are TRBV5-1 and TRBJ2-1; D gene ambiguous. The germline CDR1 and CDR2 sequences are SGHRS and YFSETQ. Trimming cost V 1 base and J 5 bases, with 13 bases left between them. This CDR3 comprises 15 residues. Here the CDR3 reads CASSLNGVRDNEQFF. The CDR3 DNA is TGCGCCAGCAGCTTGAATGGGGTACGGGACAATGAGCAGTTCTTC.

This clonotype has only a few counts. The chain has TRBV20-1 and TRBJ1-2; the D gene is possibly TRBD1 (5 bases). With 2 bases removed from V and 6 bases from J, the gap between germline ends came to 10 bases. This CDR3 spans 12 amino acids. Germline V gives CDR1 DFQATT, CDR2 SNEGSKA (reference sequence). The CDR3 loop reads CSARKGPHGYTF. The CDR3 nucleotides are TGCAGTGCTAGAAAGGGACCTCATGGCTACACCTTC.

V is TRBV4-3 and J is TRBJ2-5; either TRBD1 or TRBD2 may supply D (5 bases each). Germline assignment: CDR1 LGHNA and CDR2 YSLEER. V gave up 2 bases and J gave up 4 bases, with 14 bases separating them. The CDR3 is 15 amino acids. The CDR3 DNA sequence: TGCGCCAGCAGCCAACGGCAGGGACCGGGAGAGACCCAGTACTTC. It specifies CASSQRQGPGETQYF.

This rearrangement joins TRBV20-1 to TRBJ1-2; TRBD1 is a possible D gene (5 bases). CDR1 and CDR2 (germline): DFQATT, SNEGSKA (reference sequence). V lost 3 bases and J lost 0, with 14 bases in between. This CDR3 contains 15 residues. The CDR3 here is CSARTSQDTNYGYTF. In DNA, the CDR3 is TGCAGTGCTAGGACCTCTCAGGACACTAACTATGGCTACACCTTC.

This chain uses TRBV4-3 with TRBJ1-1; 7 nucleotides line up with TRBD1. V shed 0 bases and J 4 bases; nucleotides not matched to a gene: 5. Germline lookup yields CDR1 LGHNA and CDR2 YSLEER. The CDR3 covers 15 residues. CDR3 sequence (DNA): TGCGCCAGCAGCCAAGAAGCAGGGGGGGCCACTGAAGCTTTCTTT. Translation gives CASSQEAGGATEAFF.

The CDR3 here is CASSLDEGFISWTEAFF. CDR3 DNA sequence: TGTGCCAGCAGCTTAGATGAGGGATTTATTTCGTGGACTGAAGCTTTCTTT. The chain combines TRBV7-8 with TRBJ1-1, with D unclear. This CDR3 comprises 17 residues. Trimming shortened V by 1 base and J by 5 bases, and 20 bases separated the two germline ends. CDR1 and CDR2 (germline): SGHVS, FQNEAQ.

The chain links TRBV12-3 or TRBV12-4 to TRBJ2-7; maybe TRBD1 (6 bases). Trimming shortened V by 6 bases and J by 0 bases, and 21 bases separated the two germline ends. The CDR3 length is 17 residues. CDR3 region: CASSQQGFGLTSYEQYF. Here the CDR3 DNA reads TGTGCCAGCAGCCAACAGGGATTCGGCCTCACCTCCTACGAGCAGTACTTC.

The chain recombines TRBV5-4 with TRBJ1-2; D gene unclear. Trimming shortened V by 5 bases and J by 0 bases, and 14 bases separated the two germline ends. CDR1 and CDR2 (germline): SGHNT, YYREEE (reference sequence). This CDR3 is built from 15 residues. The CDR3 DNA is TGTGCCAGCAGTTCCGACGGATCGACTAACTATGGCTACACCTTC. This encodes CASSSDGSTNYGYTF.

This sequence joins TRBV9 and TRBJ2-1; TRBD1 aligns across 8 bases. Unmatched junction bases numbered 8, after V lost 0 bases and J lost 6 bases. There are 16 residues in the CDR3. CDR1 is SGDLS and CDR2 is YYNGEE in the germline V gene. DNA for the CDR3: TGTGCCAGCAGCGTAGCTGTGTCAGGGGGCATCAATGAGCAGTTCTTC. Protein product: CASSVAVSGGINEQFF.